The text below deals with one TCR beta chain. This clone's antigen is unknown. There are no base qualities to consult, and no much larger clone falls within one base. This sample is drawn from a study of response to subunit inactivated influenza vaccine listed by TCRdb under 2018. Turning to the overall study: To follow how T cells responded to a trivalent subunit inactivated influenza vaccine, the researchers relied on deep quantitative profiling of the T cell receptor repertoire.

Overall study results and their limits: The authors suggested that each seasonal influenza vaccination may recruit only a limited number of new T cells.

V is reduced by 8 bases and J by 9 bases, leaving a spacing of 20 bases between them. The CDR3 spans 14 residues, from the cysteine through the phenylalanine. Only CDR3 DNA remains: 42 bases, in frame from the first base. The germline V gene provides CDR1 MNHEY and CDR2 SVGEGT. Library preparation was by RT-PCR. Data came from an Illumina HiSeq 2500. In TCRdb, the public reads were trimmed at Q25 with fastp and aligned with MiXCR, with productive beta chains retained. Each record represents a unique CDR3 protein, reported with the most common genes and DNA among its rows. The sample table records under 550,000 distinct CDR3 sequences; around 8% of these occur just once. Of the sample, 10% to 15% is held by the ten largest clones.

The chain is assembled from TRBV6-2 or TRBV6-3 and TRBJ2-1; a weak D assignment points to TRBD1 (6 bases agree). This sequence was found in a man in his fifties or sixties who received an inactivated influenza vaccine. Donor details come from another sample of the same person, matched by shared clones. Sequenced here: PBMCs from blood, sampled 23 months after vaccination. The nucleotide sequence reads TGTGCCAGCGGCAGGGGTCCTAGTACGGGTGAGCAGTTCTTC. This encodes CASGRGPSTGEQFF.